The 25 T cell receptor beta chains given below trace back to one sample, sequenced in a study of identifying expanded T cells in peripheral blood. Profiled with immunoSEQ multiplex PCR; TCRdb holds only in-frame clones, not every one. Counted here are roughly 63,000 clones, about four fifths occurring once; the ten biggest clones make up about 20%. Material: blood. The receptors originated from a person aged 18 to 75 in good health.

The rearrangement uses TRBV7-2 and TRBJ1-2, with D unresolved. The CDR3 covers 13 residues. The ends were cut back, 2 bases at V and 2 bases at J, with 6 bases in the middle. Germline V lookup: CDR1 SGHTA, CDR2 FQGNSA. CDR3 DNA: TGTGCCAGCAGCTTACCCGAGAACTATGGCTACACCTTC. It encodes CASSLPENYGYTF.

CDR3 loop: CASSFSVGRETVEKLFF. CDR3 coding DNA: TGTGCCAGCAGCTTTTCAGTAGGGAGGGAAACGGTTGAAAAACTGTTTTTT. This sequence joins TRBV5-6 and TRBJ1-4; D ambiguous. Germline loops: CDR1 SGHDT, CDR2 YYEEEE. The length of the CDR3 is 17 residues. The V gene lost 2 bases and the J gene lost 7 bases, with 21 bases spanning the gap. Together with reference TRBV5-6 and TRBJ1-4, the CDR3 gives the full variable domain: DAGVTQSPTHLIKTRGQQVTLRCSPKSGHDTVSWYQQALGQGPQFIFQYYEEEERQRGNFPDRFSGHQFPNYSSELNVNALLLGDSALYLCASSFSVGRETVEKLFFGSGTQLSVL.

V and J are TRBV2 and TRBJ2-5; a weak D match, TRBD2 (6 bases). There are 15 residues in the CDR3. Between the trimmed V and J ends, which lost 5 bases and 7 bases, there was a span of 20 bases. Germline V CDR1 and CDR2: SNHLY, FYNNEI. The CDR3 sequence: CASSHGGKGEVTQYF. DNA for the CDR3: TGTGCCAGCAGTCACGGCGGGAAAGGAGAGGTGACCCAGTACTTC.

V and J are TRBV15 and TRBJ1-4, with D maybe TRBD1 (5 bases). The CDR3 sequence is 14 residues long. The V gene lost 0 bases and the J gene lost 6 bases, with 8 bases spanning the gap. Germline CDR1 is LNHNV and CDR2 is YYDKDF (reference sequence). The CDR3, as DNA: TGTGCCACCAGCAGAGATACAGGATATGAAAAACTGTTTTTT. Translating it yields CATSRDTGYEKLFF.

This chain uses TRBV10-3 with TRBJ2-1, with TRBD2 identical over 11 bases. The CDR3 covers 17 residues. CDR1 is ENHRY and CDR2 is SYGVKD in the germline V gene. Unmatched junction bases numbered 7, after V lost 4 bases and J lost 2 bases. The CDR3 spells CAISGGLAGHPYNEQFF. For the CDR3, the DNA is TGTGCCATCAGTGGAGGACTAGCGGGTCACCCCTACAATGAGCAGTTCTTC.

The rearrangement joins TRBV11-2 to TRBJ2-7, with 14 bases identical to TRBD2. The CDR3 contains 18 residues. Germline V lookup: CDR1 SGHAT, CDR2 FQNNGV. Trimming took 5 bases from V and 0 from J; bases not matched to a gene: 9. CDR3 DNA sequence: TGTGCCAGCAGCCGGAGCGCGACTAGCGGGAGGGTCTCCTACGAGCAGTACTTC. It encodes CASSRSATSGRVSYEQYF. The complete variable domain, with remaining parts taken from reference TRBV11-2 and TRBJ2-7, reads EAGVAQSPRYKIIEKRQSVAFWCNPISGHATLYWYQQILGQGPKLLIQFQNNGVVDDSQLPKDRFSAERLKGVDSTLKIQPAKLEDSAVYLCASSRSATSGRVSYEQYFGPGTRLTVT.

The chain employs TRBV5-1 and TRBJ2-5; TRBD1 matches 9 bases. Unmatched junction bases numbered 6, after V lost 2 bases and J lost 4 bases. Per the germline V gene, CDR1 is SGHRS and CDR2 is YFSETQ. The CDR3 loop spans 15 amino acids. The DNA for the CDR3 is TGCGCCAGCAGCTTAGGGGGACAGGGCGTAGAGACCCAGTACTTC. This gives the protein CASSLGGQGVETQYF.

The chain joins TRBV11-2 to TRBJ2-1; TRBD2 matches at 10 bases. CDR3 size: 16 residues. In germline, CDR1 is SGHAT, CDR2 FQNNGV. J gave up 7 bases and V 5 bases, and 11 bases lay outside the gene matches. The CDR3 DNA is TGTGCCAGCAGCCCTCAAAGCGGGAGGGCCGGGAATGAGCAGTTCTTC. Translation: CASSPQSGRAGNEQFF. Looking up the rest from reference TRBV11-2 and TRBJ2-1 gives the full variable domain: EAGVAQSPRYKIIEKRQSVAFWCNPISGHATLYWYQQILGQGPKLLIQFQNNGVVDDSQLPKDRFSAERLKGVDSTLKIQPAKLEDSAVYLCASSPQSGRAGNEQFFGPGTRLTVL.

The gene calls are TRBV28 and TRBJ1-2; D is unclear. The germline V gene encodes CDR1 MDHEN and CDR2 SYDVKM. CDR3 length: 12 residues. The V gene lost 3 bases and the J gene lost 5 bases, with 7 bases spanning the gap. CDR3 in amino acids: CASSFEGYGYTF. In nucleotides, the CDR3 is TGTGCCAGCAGTTTTGAAGGGTATGGCTACACCTTC.

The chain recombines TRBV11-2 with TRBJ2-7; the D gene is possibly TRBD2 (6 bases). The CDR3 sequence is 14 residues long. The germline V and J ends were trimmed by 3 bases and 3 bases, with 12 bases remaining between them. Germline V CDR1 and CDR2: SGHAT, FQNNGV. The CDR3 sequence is CASSFGDSYYEQYF. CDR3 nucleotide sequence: TGTGCCAGCAGCTTTGGGGACTCCTACTACGAGCAGTACTTC.

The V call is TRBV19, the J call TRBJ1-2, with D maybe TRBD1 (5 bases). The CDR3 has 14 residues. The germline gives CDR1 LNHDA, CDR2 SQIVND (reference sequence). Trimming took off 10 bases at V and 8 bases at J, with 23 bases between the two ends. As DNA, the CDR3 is TGTGCCACCGCTGAGAGGGGAAGGGGCGCCGGCTACACCTTC. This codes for CATAERGRGAGYTF.

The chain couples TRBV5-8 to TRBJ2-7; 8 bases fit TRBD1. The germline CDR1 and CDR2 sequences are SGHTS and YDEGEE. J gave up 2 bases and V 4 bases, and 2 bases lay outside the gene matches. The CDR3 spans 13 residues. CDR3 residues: CASSADRAYEQYV. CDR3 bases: TGTGCCAGCAGCGCGGACAGGGCCTACGAGCAGTACGTC.

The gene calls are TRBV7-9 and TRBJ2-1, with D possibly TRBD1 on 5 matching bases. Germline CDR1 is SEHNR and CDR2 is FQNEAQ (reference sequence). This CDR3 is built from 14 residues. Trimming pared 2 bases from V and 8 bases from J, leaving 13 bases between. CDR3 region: CASSLTPRAYEQFF. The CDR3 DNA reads TGTGCCAGCAGCTTAACTCCCAGGGCCTATGAGCAGTTCTTC.

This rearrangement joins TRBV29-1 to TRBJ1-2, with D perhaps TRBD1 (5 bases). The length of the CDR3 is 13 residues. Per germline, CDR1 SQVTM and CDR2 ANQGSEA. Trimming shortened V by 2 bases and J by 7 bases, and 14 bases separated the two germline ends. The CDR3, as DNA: TGCAGCGTTGAAAGGGTAGGGGTGAGTGGCTACACCTTC. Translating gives CSVERVGVSGYTF. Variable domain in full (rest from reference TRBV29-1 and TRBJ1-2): SAVISQKPSRDICQRGTSLTIQCQVDSQVTMMFWYRQQPGQSLTLIATANQGSEATYESGFVIDKFPISRPNLTFSTLTVSNMSPEDSSIYLCSVERVGVSGYTFGSGTRLTVV.

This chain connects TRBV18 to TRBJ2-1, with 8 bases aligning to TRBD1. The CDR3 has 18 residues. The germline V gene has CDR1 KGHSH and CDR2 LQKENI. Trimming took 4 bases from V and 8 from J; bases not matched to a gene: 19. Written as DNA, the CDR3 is TGTGCCAGCTCACGGATCCCTCCGGCCGGACAGGGAACCGATGAGCAGTTCTTC. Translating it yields CASSRIPPAGQGTDEQFF.

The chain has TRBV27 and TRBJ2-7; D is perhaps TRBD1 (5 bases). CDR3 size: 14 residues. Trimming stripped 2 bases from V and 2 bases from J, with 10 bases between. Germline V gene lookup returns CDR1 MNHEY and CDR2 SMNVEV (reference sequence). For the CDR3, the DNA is TGTGCCAGCAGTTTAATGGGCAGGGCCTACGAGCAGTACTTC. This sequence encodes CASSLMGRAYEQYF.

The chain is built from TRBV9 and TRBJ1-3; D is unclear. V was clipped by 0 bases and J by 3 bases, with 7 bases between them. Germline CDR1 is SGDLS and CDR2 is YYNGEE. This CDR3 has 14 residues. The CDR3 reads CASSVVGDGNTIYF. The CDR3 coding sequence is TGTGCCAGCAGCGTAGTCGGGGATGGAAACACCATATATTTT.

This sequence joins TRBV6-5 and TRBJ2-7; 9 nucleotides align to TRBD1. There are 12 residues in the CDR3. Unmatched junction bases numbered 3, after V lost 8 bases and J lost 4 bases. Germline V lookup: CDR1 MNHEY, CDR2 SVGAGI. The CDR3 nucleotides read TGTGCCAGCCGGGACAGGGTGTACGAGCAGTACTTC. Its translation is CASRDRVYEQYF.

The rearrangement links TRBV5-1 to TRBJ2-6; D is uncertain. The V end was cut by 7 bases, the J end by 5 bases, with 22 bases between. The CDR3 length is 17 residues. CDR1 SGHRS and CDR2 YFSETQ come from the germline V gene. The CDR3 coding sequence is TGCGCCAGCTTGATTGGATCGTCACAAAGTCGGGCCAACGTCCTGACTTTC. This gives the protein CASLIGSSQSRANVLTF.

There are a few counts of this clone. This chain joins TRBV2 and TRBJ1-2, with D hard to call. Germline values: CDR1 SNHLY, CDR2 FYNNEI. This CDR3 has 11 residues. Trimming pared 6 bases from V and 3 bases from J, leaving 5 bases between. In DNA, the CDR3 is TGTGCCAGCAGGCCATACTATGGCTACACCTTC. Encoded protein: CASRPYYGYTF. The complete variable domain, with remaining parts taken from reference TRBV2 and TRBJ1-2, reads EPEVTQTPSHQVTQMGQEVILRCVPISNHLYFYWYRQILGQKVEFLVSFYNNEISEKSEIFDDQFSVERPDGSNFTLKIRSTKLEDSAMYFCASRPYYGYTFGSGTRLTVV.

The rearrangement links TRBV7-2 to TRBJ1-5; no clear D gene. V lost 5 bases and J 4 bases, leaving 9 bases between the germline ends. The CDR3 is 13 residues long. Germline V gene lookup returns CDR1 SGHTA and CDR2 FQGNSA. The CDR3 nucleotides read TGTGCCAGCAGCCCCAGGTCTAATCAGCCCCAGCATTTT. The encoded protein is CASSPRSNQPQHF.

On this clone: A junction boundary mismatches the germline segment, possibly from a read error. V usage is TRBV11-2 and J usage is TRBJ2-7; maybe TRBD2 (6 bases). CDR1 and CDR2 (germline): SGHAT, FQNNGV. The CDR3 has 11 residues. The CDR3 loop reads CASRLGGVQYF. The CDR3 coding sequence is TGTGCCAGCAGATTAGGCGGGGTACAGTACTTC. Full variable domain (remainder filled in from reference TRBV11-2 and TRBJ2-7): EAGVAQSPRYKIIEKRQSVAFWCNPISGHATLYWYQQILGQGPKLLIQFQNNGVVDDSQLPKDRFSAERLKGVDSTLKIQPAKLEDSAVYLCASRLGGVQYFGPGTRLTVT.

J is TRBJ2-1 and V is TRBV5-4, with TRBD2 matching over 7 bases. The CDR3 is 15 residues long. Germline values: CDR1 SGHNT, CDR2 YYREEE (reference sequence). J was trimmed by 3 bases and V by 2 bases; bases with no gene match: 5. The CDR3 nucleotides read TGTGCCAGCAGCTTTGATGGGAGGGTCTACAATGAGCAGTTCTTC. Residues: CASSFDGRVYNEQFF.

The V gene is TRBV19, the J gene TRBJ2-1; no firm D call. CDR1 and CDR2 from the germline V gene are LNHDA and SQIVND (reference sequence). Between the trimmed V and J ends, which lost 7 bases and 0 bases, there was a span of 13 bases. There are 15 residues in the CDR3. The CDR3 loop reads CASIAQRGSYNEQFF. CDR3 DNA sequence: TGTGCCAGTATTGCCCAGCGAGGCTCCTACAATGAGCAGTTCTTC.

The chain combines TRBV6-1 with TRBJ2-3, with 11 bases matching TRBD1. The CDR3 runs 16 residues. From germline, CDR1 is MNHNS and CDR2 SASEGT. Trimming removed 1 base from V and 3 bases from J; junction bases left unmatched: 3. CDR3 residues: CASSEGGQGATDTQYF. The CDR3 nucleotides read TGTGCCAGCAGTGAAGGTGGACAGGGGGCGACAGATACGCAGTATTTT.